The rows below give T cell receptor beta chains drawn from one sample of a study of blood T cell repertoires in COVID-19. Sequenced by immunoSEQ multiplex PCR; TCRdb stores in-frame clones only, minus some. The data show fewer than 120,000 clones, about 72% seen once. Specimen: peripheral blood. All receptors derive from a woman in her sixties with acute or convalescent COVID-19. The CDR3 runs from the conserved cysteine through the conserved F or W. D genes are given only for firm matches. Rows may omit the clone size; those that give it use once, few, many or a size class.

CDR3 length | J gene | D gene | V gene | clone size | CDR3 protein | CDR3 DNA
17 | TRBJ2-7 | TRBD1 | TRBV5-6 | NA | CASSAGTGGWSSYEQYF | TGTGCCAGCAGCGCAGGGACAGGGGGCTGGAGCTCCTACGAGCAGTACTTC
12 | TRBJ2-1 | NA | TRBV7-3 | NA | CASSLTGYEQFF | TGTGCCAGCAGCTTAACGGGCTATGAGCAGTTCTTC
15 | TRBJ1-5 | NA | TRBV6-5 | few | CASSYPNSFNQPQHF | TGTGCCAGCAGTTACCCCAACAGTTTCAATCAGCCCCAGCATTTT
14 | TRBJ2-5 | TRBD1 | TRBV5-1 | few | CASSWPGQGETQYF | TGCGCCAGCAGCTGGCCGGGACAGGGCGAGACCCAGTACTTC
14 | TRBJ1-1 | NA | TRBV30 | few | CAWTPGLQNTEAFF | TGTGCCTGGACTCCGGGACTTCAAAACACTGAAGCTTTCTTT
14 | TRBJ2-5 | NA | TRBV7-8 | NA | CASSLMGRGKTQYF | TGTGCCAGCAGCTTAATGGGGAGGGGGAAGACCCAGTACTTC
14 | TRBJ2-7 | TRBD1 | TRBV9 | NA | CASSATGGPYEQYF | TGTGCCAGCAGCGCGACAGGGGGCCCCTACGAGCAGTACTTC
15 | TRBJ2-1 | TRBD1 | TRBV24-1 | NA | CATSDGGTGYNEQFF | TGTGCCACCAGTGATGGTGGGACAGGTTACAATGAGCAGTTCTTC
15 | TRBJ2-7 | NA | TRBV6-5 | once | CASSYSSQTIDEQYF | TGTGCCAGCAGTTACTCCTCCCAGACTATCGACGAGCAGTACTTC
14 | TRBJ1-1 | NA | TRBV30 | NA | CAWRPVGRGTEAFF | TGTGCCTGGAGGCCCGTTGGGAGGGGCACTGAAGCTTTCTTT
16 | TRBJ1-6 | NA | TRBV2 | NA | CASSEAGQANNSPLHF | TGTGCCAGCAGTGAAGCGGGGCAGGCAAATAATTCACCCCTCCACTTT
15 | TRBJ1-2 | NA | TRBV7-2 | NA | CASSLAQGVRHGYTF | TGTGCCAGCAGCTTAGCCCAGGGTGTCAGACATGGCTACACCTTC
18 | TRBJ2-7 | TRBD2 | TRBV10-3 | NA | CATSLSGTSGGRSYEQYF | TGTGCCACCTCGCTGTCCGGGACTAGCGGGGGGCGCTCCTACGAGCAGTACTTC
16 | TRBJ2-5 | TRBD2 | TRBV6-5 | NA | CASSYDRGGAKETQYF | TGTGCCAGCAGTTACGATCGCGGGGGGGCCAAAGAGACCCAGTACTTC
14 | TRBJ1-5 | NA | TRBV7-9 | NA | CASSLPGNDQPQHF | TGTGCCAGCAGCTTACCAGGGAATGATCAGCCCCAGCATTTT
14 | TRBJ1-1 | TRBD1 | TRBV10-2 | NA | CASSESQGGTEAFF | TGCGCCAGCAGTGAGTCCCAGGGGGGCACTGAAGCTTTCTTT
13 | TRBJ1-2 | TRBD1 | TRBV5-5 | NA | CASSTGQGRGYTF | TGTGCCAGCAGCACCGGACAGGGTAGAGGCTACACCTTC
16 | TRBJ1-1 | NA | TRBV18 | NA | CASSQASPGVNTEAFF | TGTGCCAGCTCACAAGCAAGCCCAGGGGTTAACACTGAAGCTTTCTTT
15 | TRBJ1-2 | NA | TRBV19 | NA | CASSIYSQPNYGYTF | TGTGCCAGTAGTATTTACTCTCAACCAAACTATGGCTACACCTTC
15 | TRBJ2-1 | TRBD1 | TRBV24-1 | NA | CATSDPGTGEEEQFF | TGTGCCACCAGTGATCCCGGGACAGGGGAAGAGGAGCAGTTCTTC
14 | TRBJ1-1 | NA | TRBV11-2 | few | CASSLTDRMTEAFF | TGTGCCAGCAGCCTAACGGACAGAATGACTGAAGCTTTCTTT
15 | TRBJ1-6 | NA | TRBV3-1/TRBV3-2 | NA | CASSPSGVWNSPLHF | TGTGCCAGCAGCCCCAGCGGGGTTTGGAATTCACCCCTCCACTTT
13 | TRBJ1-2 | NA | TRBV24-1 | NA | CATSERLDYGYTF | TGTGCCACCAGTGAGAGGCTCGACTATGGCTACACCTTC
12 | TRBJ2-7 | NA | TRBV28 | few | CASSLPGYEQYF | TGTGCCAGCAGTTTGCCAGGCTACGAGCAGTACTTC
17 | TRBJ2-2 | TRBD1 | TRBV19 | NA | CASRPGKGQDLTGELFF | TGTGCCAGCCGGCCCGGGAAGGGACAGGACCTCACCGGGGAGCTGTTTTTT
15 | TRBJ2-1 | TRBD2 | TRBV10-2 | NA | CASSESERGDNEQFF | TGCGCCAGCAGTGAGTCCGAACGGGGGGACAATGAGCAGTTCTTC
15 | TRBJ2-7 | NA | TRBV20-1 | NA | CSASNKRGGPYEQYF | TGCAGTGCTAGTAATAAGAGGGGAGGTCCCTACGAGCAGTACTTC
13 | TRBJ1-3 | NA | TRBV6-5 | once | CASHTGSGNTIYF | TGTGCCAGCCATACAGGCTCTGGAAACACCATATATTTT
15 | TRBJ2-7 | NA | TRBV7-2 | NA | CASRPGTLGSYEQYF | TGTGCCAGCAGGCCCGGGACTCTTGGTTCCTACGAGCAGTACTTC